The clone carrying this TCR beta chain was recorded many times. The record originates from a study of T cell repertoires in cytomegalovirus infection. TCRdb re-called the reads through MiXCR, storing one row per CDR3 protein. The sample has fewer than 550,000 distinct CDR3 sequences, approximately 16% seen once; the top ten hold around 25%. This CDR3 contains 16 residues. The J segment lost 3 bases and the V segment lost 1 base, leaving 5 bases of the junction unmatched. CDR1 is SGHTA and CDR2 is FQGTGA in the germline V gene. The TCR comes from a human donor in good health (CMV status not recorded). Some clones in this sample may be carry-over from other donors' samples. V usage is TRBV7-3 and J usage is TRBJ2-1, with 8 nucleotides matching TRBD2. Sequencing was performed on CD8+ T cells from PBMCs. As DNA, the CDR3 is TGTGCCAGCAGCTTAAGGATGCGGGAGGTCTACAATGAGCAGTTCTTC. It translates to CASSLRMREVYNEQFF. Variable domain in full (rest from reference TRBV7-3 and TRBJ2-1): GAGVSQTPSNKVTEKGKYVELRCDPISGHTALYWYRQSLGQGPEFLIYFQGTGAADDSGLPNDRFFAVRPEGSVSTLKIQRTERGDSAVYLCASSLRMREVYNEQFFGPGTRLTVL.